The source of this T cell receptor beta chain is a study of blood T cell repertoires in COVID-19. Study information: Acute and convalescent COVID-19 samples came from the United States, Italy and Spain. Sample material is recorded as cDNA or gDNA derived from T cells, B-cell-depleted T cells, or PBMCs.

Data came from immunoSEQ multiplex PCR; TCRdb stores just in-frame clones and leaves some out. The table lists about 200,000 clones, 78% of them singletons, with under 3.5% in the top ten. CDR3 size: 14 residues. Germline V gene data show CDR1 as SGHDT and CDR2 as YYEEEE. J lost 5 bases, V lost 2 bases, and 6 bases had no gene match. The TCR was taken from a woman over 75 with active or convalescent COVID-19. Sequences were obtained from peripheral blood. V usage is TRBV5-6 and J usage is TRBJ2-5, with 7 bases fitting TRBD1. CDR3 loop: CASSFPGQEETQYF. The CDR3 region has the DNA TGTGCCAGCAGCTTCCCCGGACAGGAGGAGACCCAGTACTTC.